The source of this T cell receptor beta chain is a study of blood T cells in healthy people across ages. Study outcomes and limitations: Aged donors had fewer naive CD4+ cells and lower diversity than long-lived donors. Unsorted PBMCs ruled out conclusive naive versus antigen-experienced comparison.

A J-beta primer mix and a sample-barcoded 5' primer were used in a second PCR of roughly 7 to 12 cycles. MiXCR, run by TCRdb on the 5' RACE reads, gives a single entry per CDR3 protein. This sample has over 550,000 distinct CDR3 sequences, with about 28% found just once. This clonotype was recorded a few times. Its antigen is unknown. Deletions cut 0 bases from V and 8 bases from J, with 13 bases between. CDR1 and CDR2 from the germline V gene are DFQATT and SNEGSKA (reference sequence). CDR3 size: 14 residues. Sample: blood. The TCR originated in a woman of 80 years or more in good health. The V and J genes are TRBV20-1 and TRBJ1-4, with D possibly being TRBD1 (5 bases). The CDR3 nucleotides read TGCAGTGCTAGAGATCTGTCAGGGCAAGAAAAACTGTTTTTT. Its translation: CSARDLSGQEKLFF.